These 26 T cell receptor beta chains share one sample of origin, sequenced in a study of CD8+ T cells in alopecia areata. Specified treatment: oral pan-JAK inhibitor, 5-10 mg twice daily. Sequencing relied on a cDNA template that was reverse transcribed from extracted RNA. The protocol was immunoSEQ multiplex PCR, while the TCRdb copy is restricted to in-frame clones and leaves out a portion. Of more than 100,000 clones listed, 85% to 90% were seen once; the top ten hold around 10%. This specimen consisted of CD8+ T cells sorted from blood, obtained between weeks 30 and 35, from a patient treated with tofacitinib. These TCRs come from a human donor with alopecia areata.

The CDR3 is CASSYALGPDTQYF. The CDR3 DNA follows: TGTGCCAGCAGCTATGCGCTCGGCCCAGATACGCAGTATTTT. The genes are TRBV7-2 and TRBJ2-3; no firm D call. The CDR3 is 14 amino acids. V lost 4 bases, J lost 4 bases, and 12 bases lay in between. CDR1 is SGHTA and CDR2 is FQGNSA in the germline V gene.

The chain has TRBV9 and TRBJ2-1, with TRBD2 matching 14 bases. CDR1 is SGDLS and CDR2 is YYNGEE in the germline V gene. The J segment lost 7 bases and the V segment lost 0 bases, leaving 6 bases of the junction unmatched. The CDR3 totals 17 residues. CDR3 region: CASSVDTGLAGDNEQFF. In DNA, the CDR3 is TGTGCCAGCAGCGTAGACACGGGACTAGCGGGAGATAATGAGCAGTTCTTC. The whole variable domain, remainder taken from reference TRBV9 and TRBJ2-1, is DSGVTQTPKHLITATGQRVTLRCSPRSGDLSVYWYQQSLDQGLQFLIQYYNGEERAKGNILERFSAQQFPDLHSELNLSSLELGDSALYFCASSVDTGLAGDNEQFFGPGTRLTVL.

The J gene is TRBJ2-7, the V gene TRBV18; D gene ambiguous. This CDR3 has 13 residues. The ends were cut back, 3 bases at V and 5 bases at J, with 11 bases in the middle. Germline values: CDR1 KGHSH, CDR2 LQKENI. CDR3 amino acids: CASSPWGWHEQYF. DNA for the CDR3: TGTGCCAGCTCACCGTGGGGATGGCACGAGCAGTACTTC.

This rearrangement joins TRBV10-3 to TRBJ1-1, with 9 bases that match TRBD1. The J segment lost 4 bases and the V segment lost 2 bases, leaving 8 bases of the junction unmatched. CDR3 size: 16 residues. Per germline, CDR1 ENHRY and CDR2 SYGVKD. This CDR3 is CAISEPWTGEGTEAFF. CDR3 in DNA: TGTGCCATCAGTGAGCCCTGGACAGGGGAAGGCACTGAAGCTTTCTTT.

This clone was counted a single time. This chain joins TRBV10-2 and TRBJ1-5; the match to TRBD1 covers 9 bases. The trim removed 10 bases at V and 1 base at J, leaving 8 bases unmatched. Germline V lookup: CDR1 WSHSY, CDR2 SAAADI. This CDR3 is 15 amino acids long. The chain's CDR3 is CATHGGTGSNQPQHF. For the CDR3, the DNA is TGCGCCACGCACGGGGGGACAGGGAGCAATCAGCCCCAGCATTTT.

This chain joins TRBV11-2 and TRBJ2-7; possibly TRBD1 for D (5 bases). Germline loops: CDR1 SGHAT, CDR2 FQNNGV. This CDR3 has 15 residues. The V and J ends lost 5 bases and 2 bases respectively, with 16 bases between them. The CDR3: CASSGKGVMTYEQYF. In DNA, the CDR3 is TGTGCCAGCAGCGGAAAAGGGGTTATGACCTACGAGCAGTACTTC.

The genes are TRBV4-1 and TRBJ2-7, with D possibly being TRBD2 (6 bases). This CDR3 is built from 14 residues. The germline V gene has CDR1 MGHRA and CDR2 YSYEKL. V shed 1 base and J shed 1 base, with 8 bases lying between them. The CDR3 loop is CASSQAEGSYEQYF. The CDR3 DNA sequence: TGCGCCAGCAGCCAAGCGGAGGGATCCTACGAGCAGTACTTC.

V usage is TRBV6-1 and J usage is TRBJ1-2; D is unresolved. The CDR3 sequence is 17 residues long. V was cut by 2 bases and J by 4 bases, with 20 bases left in between. Germline CDR1 reads MNHNS; CDR2 reads SASEGT. The CDR3 sequence: CASSEIGNFGTAYGYTF. CDR3 bases: TGTGCCAGCAGTGAAATTGGGAATTTCGGTACCGCCTATGGCTACACCTTC.

This sequence joins TRBV6-1 and TRBJ2-3; no reliable D call. Per germline, CDR1 MNHNS and CDR2 SASEGT. CDR3 size: 15 residues. The ends were cut back, 1 base at V and 1 base at J, with 9 bases in the middle. The CDR3 loop reads CASSEGSVGTDTQYF. CDR3 nucleotide sequence: TGTGCCAGCAGTGAAGGCTCGGTAGGCACAGATACGCAGTATTTT.

CDR3 in amino acids: CASISGVFSETQYF. The CDR3, as DNA: TGTGCCAGCATTTCAGGGGTTTTCTCAGAGACCCAGTACTTC. The chain links TRBV6-6 to TRBJ2-5, with a possible D match to TRBD1 (6 bases). Germline lookup yields CDR1 MNHNY and CDR2 SVGAGI (reference sequence). V was shortened by 7 bases and J by 4 bases, with 16 bases between the two germline ends. The CDR3 sequence is 14 residues long.

The V call is TRBV10-3, the J call TRBJ1-2, with a possible D match to TRBD1 (6 bases). CDR3 length equals 14 residues. CDR1 and CDR2 (germline): ENHRY, SYGVKD. The germline V and J ends were trimmed by 5 bases and 10 bases, with 20 bases remaining between them. The CDR3 nucleotides are TGTGCCATCAGTCAGCCCGGGACACGGAGGGACTACACCTTC. This sequence encodes CAISQPGTRRDYTF.

This clone was observed a few times. The chain has TRBV29-1 and TRBJ2-1, with a weak D call TRBD2 (6 bases). The CDR3 consists of 15 residues. From germline, CDR1 is SQVTM and CDR2 ANQGSEA. Trimming stripped 7 bases from V and 5 bases from J, with 21 bases between. The CDR3 region has the DNA TGCAGCGCCGAATATGGGACTCAAAAAGACAATGAGCAGTTCTTC. This gives the protein CSAEYGTQKDNEQFF.

This chain uses TRBV13 with TRBJ2-1, with 7 nucleotides matching TRBD2. V gave up 0 bases and J gave up 0 bases; unmatched junction bases: 5. Germline CDR1 and CDR2: PRHDT and FYEKMQ (reference sequence). There are 17 residues in the CDR3. The CDR3: CASSLGREASSYNEQFF. The CDR3 DNA reads as TGTGCCAGCAGCTTAGGCCGGGAGGCGAGCTCCTACAATGAGCAGTTCTTC.

V gene TRBV27 combines with J gene TRBJ2-7, with 7 positions matching TRBD2. Germline-derived CDR1 and CDR2 are MNHEY and SMNVEV (reference sequence). This CDR3 comprises 15 residues. Trimming took 1 base from V and 5 from J; bases not matched to a gene: 8. CDR3 sequence reads: CASSLWGGSADEQYF. DNA for the CDR3: TGTGCCAGCAGTTTATGGGGGGGTAGCGCGGACGAGCAGTACTTC.

V is TRBV10-2 and J is TRBJ2-7, with D possibly TRBD1 on 6 matching bases. The CDR3 spans 13 residues. CDR1 is WSHSY and CDR2 is SAAADI in the germline V gene. V lost 6 bases to trimming and J lost 0 bases, with 9 bases between them. The CDR3 nucleotides read TGCGCCAGCAGAGACAGGAGCTCCTACGAGCAGTACTTC. Protein: CASRDRSSYEQYF.

The chain joins TRBV2 to TRBJ2-1, with 13 bases matching TRBD2. The CDR3 runs 16 residues. Germline V gene data show CDR1 as SNHLY and CDR2 as FYNNEI. V lost 10 bases and J lost 12; bases outside the gene matches: 18. This chain's CDR3 is CATLGLAGLQTMVQFF. The CDR3 region has the DNA TGTGCCACCCTGGGACTAGCGGGGTTGCAGACAATGGTGCAGTTCTTC.

The CDR3 here is CASSWGEGAYTEAFF. The DNA of the CDR3 is TGTGCCAGCAGCTGGGGCGAGGGGGCTTACACTGAAGCTTTCTTT. The rearrangement links TRBV5-4 to TRBJ1-1, with TRBD1 matching over 7 bases. Germline V gene lookup returns CDR1 SGHNT and CDR2 YYREEE (reference sequence). This CDR3 is built from 15 residues. Trimming at V came to 3 bases and at J to 3 bases, leaving 8 bases not matched to a gene.

This chain links TRBV4-1 with TRBJ2-5; D is perhaps TRBD1 (5 bases). The J call may not be correct, given that the DNA end is closer to TRBJ2-7. The germline gives CDR1 MGHRA, CDR2 YSYEKL. The CDR3 loop spans 14 amino acids. CDR3 in amino acids: CASSQSSQGYEQYF. The CDR3 DNA follows: TGCGCCAGCAGCCAAAGCAGTCAGGGCTACGAGCAGTACTTC.

This clone occurred once. This rearrangement joins TRBV11-1 to TRBJ1-1, with 8 bases aligning to TRBD1. CDR1 is SGHAT and CDR2 is FQDESV in the germline V gene (reference sequence). V shed 2 bases and J 4 bases; nucleotides not matched to a gene: 12. CDR3 length equals 17 residues. The CDR3 reads CASSLRRWQGAITEAFF. CDR3 DNA: TGTGCCAGCAGCTTACGGCGCTGGCAGGGGGCGATCACTGAAGCTTTCTTT.

The J gene is TRBJ2-3, the V gene TRBV30, with a possible D match to TRBD2 (6 bases). Germline V gene sequence: CDR1 GTSNPN, CDR2 SVGIG (reference sequence). The CDR3 covers 14 residues. Trimming took off 1 base at V and 0 bases at J, with 8 bases between the two ends. The CDR3 DNA reads TGTGCCTGGAGTGCGGGAGCTAGCACAGATACGCAGTATTTT. It specifies CAWSAGASTDTQYF.

V gene TRBV2 combines with J gene TRBJ2-1; TRBD1 agrees at 7 bases. The CDR3 covers 15 residues. Germline trimming cut 11 bases from V and 5 bases from J; bases unmatched to any gene: 15. Germline V gene lookup returns CDR1 SNHLY and CDR2 FYNNEI. As DNA, the CDR3 is TGTGCCTTGCCCGACAGGGTGGGCCCTGACAATGAGCAGTTCTTC. It is translated as CALPDRVGPDNEQFF.

The chain employs TRBV29-1 and TRBJ1-1, with D unresolved. Trimming left V 3 bases short and J 0 bases short, with 8 bases between. This CDR3 is 13 amino acids long. CDR1 SQVTM and CDR2 ANQGSEA come from the germline V gene. The CDR3, as DNA: TGCAGCGTTGAGTCAGCCTTGAACACTGAAGCTTTCTTT. It is translated as CSVESALNTEAFF.

V and J are TRBV5-4 and TRBJ2-3, with D perhaps being TRBD1 or TRBD2 (6 bases each). The CDR3 is made up of 17 amino acids. Between the trimmed V and J ends, which lost 4 bases and 4 bases, there was a span of 22 bases. CDR1 is SGHNT, CDR2 YYREEE, per germline (reference sequence). The CDR3 bases are TGTGCCAGCAGCCCCGGCTGGGGGGCCTTCAACCCAGATACGCAGTATTTT. Translation gives CASSPGWGAFNPDTQYF.

This sequence joins TRBV27 and TRBJ2-1; D might be TRBD2 (5 bases). Germline CDR1 and CDR2: MNHEY and SMNVEV (reference sequence). This CDR3 is 15 amino acids long. The germline V and J ends were trimmed by 6 bases and 5 bases, with 17 bases remaining between them. The DNA of the CDR3 is TGTGCCAGCAGCAAACATAGCGAACCTCACAATGAGCAGTTCTTC. This translates into CASSKHSEPHNEQFF.

This chain joins TRBV30 and TRBJ1-6; D gene uncertain. Trimming left V 1 base short and J 10 bases short, with 5 bases between. CDR3 length equals 11 residues. CDR1 is GTSNPN, CDR2 SVGIG, per germline (reference sequence). CDR3 DNA sequence: TGTGCCTGGAGTGATGAGTCACCCCTCCACTTT. This sequence encodes CAWSDESPLHF.

This clone was detected a few times. This chain connects TRBV29-1 to TRBJ2-7; D is possibly TRBD2 (6 bases). Looked up from germline, CDR1 is SQVTM and CDR2 is ANQGSEA. The CDR3 consists of 11 residues. V was shortened by 5 bases and J by 7 bases, with 12 bases between the two germline ends. The CDR3 reads CSVRWGEEQYF. The CDR3 DNA reads as TGCAGCGTTAGATGGGGGGAAGAGCAGTACTTC.